This T cell receptor beta chain was sequenced in a study of shared T cell receptors in the human thymus. Trimming left V 3 bases short and J 3 bases short, with 6 bases between. CDR3 length: 13 residues. Germline loops: CDR1 PRHDT, CDR2 FYEKMQ (reference sequence). Only in-frame clones appear in the TCRdb table, and some are missing; sequencing was by immunoSEQ multiplex PCR. The sample has 550,000 to 800,000 clones; 70% to 90% are singletons. The sample also formed part of further work on human thymus T cells. This second report adds: Across thymic and blood repertoires, the usage of V and J genes appeared to be biased.

The sequence came from a girl less than two years old with a congenital heart defect. Sequencing was performed on thymocytes. The chain joins TRBV13 to TRBJ1-5; D is ambiguous. CDR3 nucleotide sequence: TGTGCCAGCAGCTTTAGACTCAATCAGCCCCAGCATTTT. Translation: CASSFRLNQPQHF.